Listed here are 8 T cell receptor beta chains from one sample, sequenced in a study of blood T cells in healthy people across ages. For the second PCR, which ran for about 6 to 12 cycles, a sample-barcoded 5' primer and a J-beta primer mix were used. TCRdb used MiXCR to reprocess the 5' RACE reads, holding one entry per CDR3 protein. The table shows 1.5 million to 1.9 million distinct CDR3 sequences, with about 42% occurring only once. Sequences were obtained from blood. The receptors originated from a woman in her late teens or twenties in good health.

The gene calls are TRBV27 and TRBJ1-1; D remains unclear. Germline lookup yields CDR1 MNHEY and CDR2 SMNVEV (reference sequence). The CDR3 length is 15 residues. Trimming removed 1 base at V and 1 base at J, with 10 bases between. The CDR3, as DNA: TGTGCCAGCAGTTTATTTGGCAGCCCGAACACTGAAGCTTTCTTT. It specifies CASSLFGSPNTEAFF.

This chain links TRBV7-9 with TRBJ1-1; D unclear. V lost 3 bases, J lost 7 bases, and 6 bases lay in between. The CDR3 sequence is 11 residues long. Germline V gives CDR1 SEHNR, CDR2 FQNEAQ (reference sequence). CDR3 in DNA: TGTGCCAGCAGCTTGTTTGGTGAAGCTTTCTTT. Translation: CASSLFGEAFF.

This clonotype was counted ten times or more. The chain uses TRBV7-2 and TRBJ2-7, with 7 bases lining up with TRBD1. After removal of 6 bases from V and 6 bases from J, the junction contained 5 bases not matched to a gene. CDR3 size: 12 residues. Germline assignment: CDR1 SGHTA and CDR2 FQGNSA. CDR3 residues: CASSLTGSEQYF. The CDR3 DNA is TGTGCCAGCAGTCTGACAGGGAGCGAGCAGTACTTC.

This clonotype has just one count. This rearrangement joins TRBV6-6 to TRBJ2-1, with a weak D call TRBD2 (7 bases). Trimming stripped 7 bases from V and 6 bases from J, with 13 bases between. Germline V gives CDR1 MNHNY, CDR2 SVGAGI (reference sequence). CDR3 length: 13 amino acids. Here the CDR3 reads CASKGGAGNEQFF. The CDR3 region has the DNA TGTGCCAGCAAAGGGGGGGCGGGCAATGAGCAGTTCTTC.

This clonotype was seen a handful of times. The rearrangement links TRBV12-3 or TRBV12-4 to TRBJ2-1; 9 positions agree with TRBD2. J gave up 5 bases and V 3 bases, and 11 bases lay outside the gene matches. The CDR3 has 17 amino acids. Here the CDR3 DNA reads TGTGCCAGCAGTTTGCCGTTGGCGTCTAGCGGGAACAATGAGCAGTTCTTC. This translates into CASSLPLASSGNNEQFF.

This clonotype has a handful of counts. The rearrangement joins TRBV20-1 to TRBJ2-4, with 9 bases matching TRBD2. V was clipped by 4 bases and J by 0 bases; unmatched bases: 7. Per the germline V gene, CDR1 is DFQATT and CDR2 is SNEGSKA (reference sequence). The CDR3 has 16 amino acids. Here the CDR3 DNA reads TGCAGTGCTACACTACTTAGCGGGAGAGCCAAAAACATTCAGTACTTC. Translating it yields CSATLLSGRAKNIQYF.

A few counts support this clonotype. This chain links TRBV24-1 with TRBJ2-4, with D hard to call. V lost 3 bases to trimming and J lost 5 bases, with 10 bases between them. In germline, CDR1 is KGHDR, CDR2 SFDVKD. CDR3 size: 14 residues. Here the CDR3 reads CATSDAGRENIQYF. CDR3 DNA: TGTGCCACCAGTGATGCCGGACGAGAAAACATTCAGTACTTC.

The rearrangement joins TRBV4-3 to TRBJ2-3, with 7 bases that match TRBD1. Looked up from germline, CDR1 is LGHNA and CDR2 is YSLEER. The CDR3 spans 17 residues. Trimming cost V 4 bases and J 0 bases; bases outside gene matches: 10. Here the CDR3 DNA reads TGCGCCAGCAGCCCAAACCCGGGACAGTATAGCACAGATACGCAGTATTTT. Its protein product is CASSPNPGQYSTDTQYF.